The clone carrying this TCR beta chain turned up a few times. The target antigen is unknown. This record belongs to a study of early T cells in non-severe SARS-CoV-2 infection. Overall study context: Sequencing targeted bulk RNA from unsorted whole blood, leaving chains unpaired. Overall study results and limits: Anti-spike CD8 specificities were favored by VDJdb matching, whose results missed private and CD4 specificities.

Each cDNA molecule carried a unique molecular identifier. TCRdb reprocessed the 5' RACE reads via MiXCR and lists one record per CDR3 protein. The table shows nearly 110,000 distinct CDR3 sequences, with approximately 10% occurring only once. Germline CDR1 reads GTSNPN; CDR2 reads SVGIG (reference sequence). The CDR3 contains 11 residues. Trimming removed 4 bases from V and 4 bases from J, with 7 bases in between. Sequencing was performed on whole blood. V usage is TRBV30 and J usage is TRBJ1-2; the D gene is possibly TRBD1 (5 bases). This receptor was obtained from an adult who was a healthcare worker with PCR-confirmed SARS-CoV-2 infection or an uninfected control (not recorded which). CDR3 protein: CAWTRAYGYTF. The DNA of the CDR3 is TGTGCCTGGACCAGGGCCTATGGCTACACCTTC.